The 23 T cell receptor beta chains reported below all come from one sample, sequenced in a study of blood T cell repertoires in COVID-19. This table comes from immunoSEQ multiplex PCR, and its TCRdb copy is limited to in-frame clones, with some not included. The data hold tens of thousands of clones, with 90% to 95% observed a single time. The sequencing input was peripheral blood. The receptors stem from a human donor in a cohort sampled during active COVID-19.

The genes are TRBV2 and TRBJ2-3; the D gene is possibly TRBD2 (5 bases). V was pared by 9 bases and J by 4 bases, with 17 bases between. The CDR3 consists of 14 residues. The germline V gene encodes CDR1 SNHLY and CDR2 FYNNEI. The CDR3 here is CASFWAGGPDTQYF. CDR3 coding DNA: TGTGCCAGTTTTTGGGCAGGAGGACCAGATACGCAGTATTTT.

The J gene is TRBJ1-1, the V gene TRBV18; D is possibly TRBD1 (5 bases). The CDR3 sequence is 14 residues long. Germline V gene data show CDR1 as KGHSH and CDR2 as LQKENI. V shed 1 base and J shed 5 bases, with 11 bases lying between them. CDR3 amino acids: CASSPHAGVTEAFF. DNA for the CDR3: TGTGCCAGCTCACCACATGCGGGGGTGACTGAAGCTTTCTTT. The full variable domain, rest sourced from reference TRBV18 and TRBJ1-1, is NAGVMQNPRHLVRRRGQEARLRCSPMKGHSHVYWYRQLPEEGLKFMVYLQKENIIDESGMPKERFSAEFPKEGPSILRIQQVVRGDSAAYFCASSPHAGVTEAFFGQGTRLTVV.

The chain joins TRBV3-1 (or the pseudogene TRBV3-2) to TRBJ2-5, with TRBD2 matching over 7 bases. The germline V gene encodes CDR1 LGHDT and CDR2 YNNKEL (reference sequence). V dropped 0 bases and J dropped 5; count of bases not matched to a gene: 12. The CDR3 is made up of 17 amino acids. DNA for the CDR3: TGTGCCAGCAGCCAAGATTTTGGGAGGGGCAGGGACGAGACCCAGTACTTC. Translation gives CASSQDFGRGRDETQYF.

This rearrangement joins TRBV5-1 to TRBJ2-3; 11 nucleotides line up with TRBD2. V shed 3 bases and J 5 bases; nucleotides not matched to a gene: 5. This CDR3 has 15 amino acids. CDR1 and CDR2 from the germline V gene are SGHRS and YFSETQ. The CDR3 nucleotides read TGCGCCAGCAGCTCGACTAGCGGGGTTATAGATACGCAGTATTTT. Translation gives CASSSTSGVIDTQYF.

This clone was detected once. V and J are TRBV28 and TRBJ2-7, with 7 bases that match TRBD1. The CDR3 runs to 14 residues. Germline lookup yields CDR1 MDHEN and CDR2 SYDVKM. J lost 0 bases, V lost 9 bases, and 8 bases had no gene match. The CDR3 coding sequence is TGTGCCAGTAAAGGGACAGAAGACTCCTACGAGCAGTACTTC. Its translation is CASKGTEDSYEQYF. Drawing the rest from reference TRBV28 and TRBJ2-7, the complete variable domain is DVKVTQSSRYLVKRTGEKVFLECVQDMDHENMFWYRQDPGLGLRLIYFSYDVKMKEKGDIPEGYSVSREKKERFSLILESASTNQTSMYLCASKGTEDSYEQYFGPGTRLTVT.

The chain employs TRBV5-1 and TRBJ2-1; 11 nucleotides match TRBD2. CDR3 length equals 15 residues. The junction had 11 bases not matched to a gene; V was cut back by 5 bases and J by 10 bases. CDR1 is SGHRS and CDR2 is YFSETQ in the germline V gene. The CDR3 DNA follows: TGCGCCAGCAGTGGTGCTAGCGGGGGGCTTGGCGAGCAGTTCTTC. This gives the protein CASSGASGGLGEQFF.

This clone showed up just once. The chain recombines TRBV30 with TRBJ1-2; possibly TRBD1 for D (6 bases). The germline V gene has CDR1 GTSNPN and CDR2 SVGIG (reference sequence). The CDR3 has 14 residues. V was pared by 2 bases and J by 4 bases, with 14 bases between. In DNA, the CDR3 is TGTGCCTGGAGTACACAGGGATCCGGCTATGGCTACACCTTC. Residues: CAWSTQGSGYGYTF.

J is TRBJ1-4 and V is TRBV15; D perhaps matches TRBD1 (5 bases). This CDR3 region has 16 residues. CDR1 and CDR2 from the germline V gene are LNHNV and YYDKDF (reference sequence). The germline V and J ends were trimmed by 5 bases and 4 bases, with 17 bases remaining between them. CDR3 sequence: CATSATFPGYNEKLFF. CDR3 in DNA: TGTGCCACCAGCGCAACCTTTCCAGGGTATAATGAAAAACTGTTTTTT.

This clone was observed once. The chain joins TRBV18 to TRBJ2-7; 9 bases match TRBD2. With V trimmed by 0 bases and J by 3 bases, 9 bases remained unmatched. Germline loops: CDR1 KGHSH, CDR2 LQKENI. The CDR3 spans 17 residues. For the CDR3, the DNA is TGTGCCAGCTCACCACCAGGGTCGCTAGCGGGATTCTACGAGCAGTACTTC. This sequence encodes CASSPPGSLAGFYEQYF.

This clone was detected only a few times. In DNA, the CDR3 is TGTGCCAGCAGTGACCTGACAGGGGCCAATGAGCAGTTCTTC. Translation gives CASSDLTGANEQFF. This chain links TRBV6-4 with TRBJ2-1; 8 nucleotides agree with TRBD1. Losses at the gene ends were 2 bases for V and 6 bases for J; bases not matched to a gene: 3. Germline loops: CDR1 MRHNA, CDR2 SNTAGT. The CDR3 runs 14 residues.

The CDR3 region is CASSFGQGKGYGYTF. The CDR3 nucleotides are TGTGCCAGCAGTTTCGGACAGGGGAAGGGCTATGGCTACACCTTC. J is TRBJ1-2 and V is TRBV28, with 9 bases lining up with TRBD1. V gave up 3 bases and J gave up 4 bases; unmatched junction bases: 6. Germline CDR1 is MDHEN and CDR2 is SYDVKM. The CDR3 is 15 amino acids.

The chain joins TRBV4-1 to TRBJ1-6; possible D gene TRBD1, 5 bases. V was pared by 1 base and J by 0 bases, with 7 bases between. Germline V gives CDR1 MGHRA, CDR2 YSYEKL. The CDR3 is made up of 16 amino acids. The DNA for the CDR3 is TGCGCCAGCAGCCAAGTCGGGGGCTCCTATAATTCACCCCTCCACTTT. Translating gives CASSQVGGSYNSPLHF.

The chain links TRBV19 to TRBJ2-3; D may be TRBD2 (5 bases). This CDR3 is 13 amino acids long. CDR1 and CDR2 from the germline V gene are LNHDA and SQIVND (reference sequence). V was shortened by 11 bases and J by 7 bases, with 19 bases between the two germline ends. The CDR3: CASSLAGLNTQYF. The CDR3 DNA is TGTGCCTCCTCCCTGGCGGGCCTTAATACGCAGTATTTT.

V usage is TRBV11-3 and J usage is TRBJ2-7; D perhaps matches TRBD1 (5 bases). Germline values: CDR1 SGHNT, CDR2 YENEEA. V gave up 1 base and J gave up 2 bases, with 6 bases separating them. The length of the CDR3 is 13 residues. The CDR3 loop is CASSLGRAYEQYF. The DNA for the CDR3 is TGTGCCAGCAGCTTAGGCAGGGCCTACGAGCAGTACTTC. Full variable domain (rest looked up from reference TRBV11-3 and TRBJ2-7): EAGVVQSPRYKIIEKKQPVAFWCNPISGHNTLYWYLQNLGQGPELLIRYENEEAVDDSQLPKDRFSAERLKGVDSTLKIQPAELGDSAVYLCASSLGRAYEQYFGPGTRLTVT.

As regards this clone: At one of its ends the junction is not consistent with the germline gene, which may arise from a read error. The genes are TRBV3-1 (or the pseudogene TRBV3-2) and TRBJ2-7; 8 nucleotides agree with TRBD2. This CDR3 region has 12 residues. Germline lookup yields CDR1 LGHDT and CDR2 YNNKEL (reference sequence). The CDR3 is CASSQDRAGVDF. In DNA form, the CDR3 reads TGTGCCAGCAGCCAAGATCGAGCGGGAGTCGACTTC.

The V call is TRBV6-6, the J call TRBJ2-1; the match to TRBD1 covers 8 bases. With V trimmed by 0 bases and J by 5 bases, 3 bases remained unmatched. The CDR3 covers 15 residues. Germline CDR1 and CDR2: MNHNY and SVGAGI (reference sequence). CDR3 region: CASSYSGQANNEQFF. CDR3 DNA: TGTGCCAGCAGTTACTCGGGACAGGCTAACAATGAGCAGTTCTTC.

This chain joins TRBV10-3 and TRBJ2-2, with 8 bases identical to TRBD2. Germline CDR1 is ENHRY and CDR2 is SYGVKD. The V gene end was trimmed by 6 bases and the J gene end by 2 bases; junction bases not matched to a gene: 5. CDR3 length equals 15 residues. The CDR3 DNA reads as TGTGCCATCAGCCCGGGACTAGTTAACACCGGGGAGCTGTTTTTT. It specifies CAISPGLVNTGELFF.

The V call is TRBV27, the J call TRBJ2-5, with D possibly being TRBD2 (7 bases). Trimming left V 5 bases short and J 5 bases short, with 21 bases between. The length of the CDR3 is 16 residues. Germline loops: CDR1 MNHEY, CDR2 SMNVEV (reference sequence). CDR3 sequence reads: CASSPRSGGFGETQYF. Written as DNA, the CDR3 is TGTGCCAGCAGTCCCCGGTCGGGGGGCTTCGGGGAGACCCAGTACTTC.

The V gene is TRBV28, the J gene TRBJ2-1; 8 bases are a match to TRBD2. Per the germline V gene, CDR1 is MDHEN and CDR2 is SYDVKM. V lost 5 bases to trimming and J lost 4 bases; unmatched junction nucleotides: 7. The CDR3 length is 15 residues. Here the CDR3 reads CASSPTSGRYNEQFF. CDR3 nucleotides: TGTGCCAGCAGTCCTACTAGCGGTCGTTACAATGAGCAGTTCTTC.

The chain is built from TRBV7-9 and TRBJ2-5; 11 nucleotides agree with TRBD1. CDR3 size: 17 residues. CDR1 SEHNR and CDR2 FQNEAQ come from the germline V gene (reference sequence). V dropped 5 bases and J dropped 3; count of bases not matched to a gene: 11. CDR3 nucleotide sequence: TGTGCCAGCAGCCCGGGACAGGGGGGAGGTAGCAAAGAGACCCAGTACTTC. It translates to CASSPGQGGGSKETQYF.

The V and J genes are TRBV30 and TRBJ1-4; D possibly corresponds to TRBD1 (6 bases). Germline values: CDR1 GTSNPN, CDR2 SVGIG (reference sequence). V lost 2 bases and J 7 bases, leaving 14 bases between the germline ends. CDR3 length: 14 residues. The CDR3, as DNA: TGTGCCTGGAGTATTGGGACACGTCGTGAAAAACTGTTTTTT. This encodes CAWSIGTRREKLFF.

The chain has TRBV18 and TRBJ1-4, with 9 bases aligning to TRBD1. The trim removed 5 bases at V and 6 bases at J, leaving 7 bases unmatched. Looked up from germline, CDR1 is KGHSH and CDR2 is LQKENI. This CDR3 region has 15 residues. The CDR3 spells CASSTDGTGYEKLFF. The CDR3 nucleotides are TGTGCCAGCTCAACAGACGGGACAGGGTATGAAAAACTGTTTTTT. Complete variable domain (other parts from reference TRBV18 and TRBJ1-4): NAGVMQNPRHLVRRRGQEARLRCSPMKGHSHVYWYRQLPEEGLKFMVYLQKENIIDESGMPKERFSAEFPKEGPSILRIQQVVRGDSAAYFCASSTDGTGYEKLFFGSGTQLSVL.

CDR3 sequence: CASSQDGGRSPYNEQFF. CDR3 in DNA: TGCGCCAGCAGCCAAGATGGTGGGAGGTCCCCCTACAATGAGCAGTTCTTC. This sequence joins TRBV4-1 and TRBJ2-1; D may be TRBD2 (6 bases). The V end lost 0 bases, the J end lost 2 bases, and 14 bases lay between the germline ends. Germline CDR1 reads MGHRA; CDR2 reads YSYEKL. The CDR3 is 17 residues long.